In its sample, the clone carrying this TCR beta chain was seen a few times. Its specificity is unknown. The record originates from a study of beta chain features in type 1 diabetes. Study-level findings and limits: No resolution was reached here on whether HLA type influences TCRB rearrangement.

TCRB transcripts that were expressed got sequenced, as all of the isolated RNA had been reverse transcribed. Sequenced by immunoSEQ multiplex PCR; TCRdb stores in-frame clones only, minus some. The sample holds about 110,000 clones, 40% seen once. Isolation of CD4+ naive, central memory, regulatory and stem cell-like memory cells was achieved by sorting via CD45RO/CCR7/CD25/CD127/CD95/CD27. The sequenced sample consisted of stem cell memory CD4+ T cells from blood. The receptor was derived from a woman aged 18-29 years in good health.

As DNA, the CDR3 is TGTGCCAGCAGCTTCGGGGTGACAGATACGCAGTATTTT. It is translated as CASSFGVTDTQYF. This chain links TRBV7-9 with TRBJ2-3, with D perhaps TRBD2 (5 bases). This CDR3 comprises 13 residues. Germline-derived CDR1 and CDR2 are SEHNR and FQNEAQ (reference sequence). V was clipped by 3 bases and J by 3 bases, with 7 bases between them.